Following are 3 T cell receptor beta chains from one sample sequenced in a study of blood T cell repertoires in COVID-19. Profiling relied on immunoSEQ multiplex PCR, and the TCRdb table lists in-frame clones only, not all of them. The sample consists of about 59,000 clones, around 80% of them appearing once. Sequenced sample: peripheral blood. These receptor sequences come from a human donor in a cohort sampled during active COVID-19.

The chain joins TRBV5-1 to TRBJ2-1, with 8 bases identical to TRBD1. Trimming at V came to 0 bases and at J to 6 bases, leaving 5 bases not matched to a gene. The CDR3 runs 15 residues. Germline CDR1 and CDR2: SGHRS and YFSETQ. In DNA form, the CDR3 reads TGCGCCAGCAGCTTGGCAGGGGGCGCTTTCAATGAGCAGTTCTTC. This sequence encodes CASSLAGGAFNEQFF.

The genes are TRBV19 and TRBJ2-1; 8 bases fit TRBD2. Per germline, CDR1 LNHDA and CDR2 SQIVND (reference sequence). The ends lost 5 bases at V and 6 bases at J; junction bases unmatched: 9. The CDR3 spans 15 residues. CDR3 sequence: CASSLGRGIGNEQFF. CDR3 in DNA: TGTGCCAGTAGTCTCGGGAGGGGTATAGGCAATGAGCAGTTCTTC.

The rearrangement joins TRBV28 to TRBJ1-4; D is uncertain. Looked up from germline, CDR1 is MDHEN and CDR2 is SYDVKM. CDR3 length: 14 residues. Trimming pared 1 base from V and 0 bases from J, leaving 3 bases between. CDR3 DNA sequence: TGTGCCAGCAGTTTATCCGCAACTAATGAAAAACTGTTTTTT. It specifies CASSLSATNEKLFF.